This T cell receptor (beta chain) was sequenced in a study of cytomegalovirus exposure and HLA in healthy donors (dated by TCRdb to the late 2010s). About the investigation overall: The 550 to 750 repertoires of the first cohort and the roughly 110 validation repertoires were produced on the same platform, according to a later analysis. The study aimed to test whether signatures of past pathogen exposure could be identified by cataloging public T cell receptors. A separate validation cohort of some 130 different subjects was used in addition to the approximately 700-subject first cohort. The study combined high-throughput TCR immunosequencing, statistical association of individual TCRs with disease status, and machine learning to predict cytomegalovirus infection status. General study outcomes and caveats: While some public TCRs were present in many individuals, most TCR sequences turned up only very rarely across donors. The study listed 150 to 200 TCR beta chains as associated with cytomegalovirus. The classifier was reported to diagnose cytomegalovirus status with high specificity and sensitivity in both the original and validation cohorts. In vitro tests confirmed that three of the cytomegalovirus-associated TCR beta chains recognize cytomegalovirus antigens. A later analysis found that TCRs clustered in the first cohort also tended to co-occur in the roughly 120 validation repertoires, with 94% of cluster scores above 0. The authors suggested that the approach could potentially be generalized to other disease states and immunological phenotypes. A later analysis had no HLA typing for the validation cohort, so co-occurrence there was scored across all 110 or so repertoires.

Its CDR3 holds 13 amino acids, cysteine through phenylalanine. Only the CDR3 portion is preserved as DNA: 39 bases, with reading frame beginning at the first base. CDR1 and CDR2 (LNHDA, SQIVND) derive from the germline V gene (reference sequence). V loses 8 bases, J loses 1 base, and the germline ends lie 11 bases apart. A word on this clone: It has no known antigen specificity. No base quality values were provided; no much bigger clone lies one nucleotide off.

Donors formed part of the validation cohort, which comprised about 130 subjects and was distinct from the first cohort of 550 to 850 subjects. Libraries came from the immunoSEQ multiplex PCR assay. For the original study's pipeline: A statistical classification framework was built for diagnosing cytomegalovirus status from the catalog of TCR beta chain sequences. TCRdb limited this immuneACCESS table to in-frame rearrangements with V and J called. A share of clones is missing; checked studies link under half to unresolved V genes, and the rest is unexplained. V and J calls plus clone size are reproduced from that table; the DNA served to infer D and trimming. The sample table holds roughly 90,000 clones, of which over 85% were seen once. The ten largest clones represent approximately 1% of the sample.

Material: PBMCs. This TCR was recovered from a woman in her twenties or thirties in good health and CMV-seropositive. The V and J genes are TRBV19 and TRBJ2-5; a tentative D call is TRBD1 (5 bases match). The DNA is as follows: TGTGCCAGTTCTGACAGTCTCCAAGAGACCCAGTACTTC. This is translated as CASSDSLQETQYF.